The clone carrying this TCR beta chain was found a few times. Trimming took off 5 bases at V and 2 bases at J, with 9 bases between the two ends. CDR3 length: 13 residues. TCRdb recomputed calls from the RT-PCR reads with MiXCR, one row per CDR3 protein. Seen here are approximately 140,000 distinct CDR3 sequences, about a third observed once, and the top ten hold about 50%. This sample was included in a study of patients and donors after allogeneic stem cell transplantation. This receptor was taken from a human donor who was either an allogeneic HSCT recipient or a stem cell or donor lymphocyte infusion donor (not recorded which). It is not recorded whose cells these are; they may come from a transplant donor. Specimen: blood, either unsorted or a sorted T cell fraction (not recorded which). This chain joins TRBV12-3 or TRBV12-4 and TRBJ1-2; D not resolved. This chain's CDR3 is CASSLKRNYGYTF. DNA of the CDR3: TGTGCCAGCAGTCTAAAACGAAACTATGGCTACACCTTC.